Below, 29 T cell receptor beta chains from the same sample are listed, as sequenced in a study of T cell responses to AZD1222 COVID-19 vaccine. Profiled with immunoSEQ multiplex PCR; TCRdb holds only in-frame clones, not every one. Seen here are about 150,000 clones, about 89% observed once, and the top ten hold roughly 2.8%. The sample in question was peripheral blood, obtained on day 0 of MenACWY control vaccination. These receptors all stem from an adult in good health.

The rearrangement joins TRBV6-5 to TRBJ1-2; the D gene is possibly TRBD1 (6 bases). The CDR3 consists of 11 residues. Germline values: CDR1 MNHEY, CDR2 SVGAGI. The germline V and J ends were trimmed by 6 bases and 4 bases, with 6 bases remaining between them. The CDR3 region is CASRDSYGYTF. Written as DNA, the CDR3 is TGTGCCAGCAGGGACAGCTATGGCTACACCTTC.

This chain connects TRBV6-5 to TRBJ1-5; D is undetermined. This CDR3 is built from 14 residues. V was pared by 5 bases and J by 0 bases, with 8 bases between. Per germline, CDR1 MNHEY and CDR2 SVGAGI. The CDR3 DNA reads TGTGCCAGCAGTCTCCGGTATAGCAATCAGCCCCAGCATTTT. As protein: CASSLRYSNQPQHF.

Points on this clone: The sample contains more than one DNA sequence encoding this CDR3. The V call is TRBV5-1, the J call TRBJ2-2; D is possibly TRBD1 (5 bases). Germline CDR1 SGHRS, CDR2 YFSETQ. This CDR3 has 15 residues. The germline V and J ends were trimmed by 0 bases and 1 base, with 7 bases remaining between them. This CDR3 is CASSLVQGNTGELFF. The DNA for the CDR3 is TGCGCCAGCAGCTTGGTCCAGGGGAACACCGGGGAGCTGTTTTTT.

The chain uses TRBV19 and TRBJ1-1; tentative D call: TRBD1 (6 bases). CDR1 and CDR2 from the germline V gene are LNHDA and SQIVND (reference sequence). Trimming removed 8 bases from V and 5 bases from J, with 18 bases in between. This CDR3 region has 14 residues. CDR3 coding DNA: TGTGCCAGTTCCCGGGGGGGGGCCGGGACTGAAGCTTTCTTT. Translation gives CASSRGGAGTEAFF.

This chain connects TRBV5-1 to TRBJ1-5, with D unresolved. The ends were cut back, 0 bases at V and 0 bases at J, with 10 bases in the middle. CDR3 length: 16 amino acids. From germline, CDR1 is SGHRS and CDR2 YFSETQ. Written as DNA, the CDR3 is TGCGCCAGCAGCTTGGGGGATGGGAATAGCAATCAGCCCCAGCATTTT. It yields the protein CASSLGDGNSNQPQHF.

This chain connects TRBV5-6 to TRBJ1-2, with 7 bases fitting TRBD1. The V gene end was trimmed by 3 bases and the J gene end by 5 bases; junction bases not matched to a gene: 13. The germline CDR1 and CDR2 sequences are SGHDT and YYEEEE. This CDR3 is built from 16 residues. CDR3 loop: CASSSPGQPPFYGYTF. In nucleotides, the CDR3 is TGTGCCAGCAGCTCACCGGGACAGCCACCTTTTTATGGCTACACCTTC.

The chain's CDR3 is CAIRGGENTEAFF. As DNA, the CDR3 is TGTGCCATCAGGGGAGGGGAGAACACTGAAGCTTTCTTT. J is TRBJ1-1 and V is TRBV10-3, with D maybe TRBD1 (5 bases). V was clipped by 6 bases and J by 1 base, with 9 bases between them. CDR1 and CDR2 (germline): ENHRY, SYGVKD. The CDR3 has 13 residues.

The chain combines TRBV2 with TRBJ1-5; TRBD1 aligns across 8 bases. Trimming at V came to 6 bases and at J to 2 bases, leaving 6 bases not matched to a gene. Germline V CDR1 and CDR2: SNHLY, FYNNEI. There are 15 residues in the CDR3. CDR3: CASRRQGPGNQPQHF. The CDR3 nucleotides are TGTGCCAGCAGAAGACAGGGGCCGGGCAATCAGCCCCAGCATTTT.

The CDR3 nucleotides are TGTGCCAGCTCAGAGACAGGGGCTTCTGAAGCTTTCTTT. Translated: CASSETGASEAFF. The V call is TRBV18, the J call TRBJ1-1; 8 bases agree with TRBD1. The CDR3 runs 13 residues. After removal of 5 bases from V and 6 bases from J, the junction contained 5 bases not matched to a gene. The V gene's germline CDR1 is KGHSH and CDR2 LQKENI. The variable domain in full, completed from reference TRBV18 and TRBJ1-1, reads NAGVMQNPRHLVRRRGQEARLRCSPMKGHSHVYWYRQLPEEGLKFMVYLQKENIIDESGMPKERFSAEFPKEGPSILRIQQVVRGDSAAYFCASSETGASEAFFGQGTRLTVV.

The chain combines TRBV7-3 with TRBJ2-1; TRBD2 agrees at 7 bases. The CDR3 is 16 amino acids. J was trimmed by 8 bases and V by 3 bases; bases with no gene match: 13. Germline V gives CDR1 SGHTA, CDR2 FQGTGA. CDR3 residues: CASSFTGGAVWDEQFF. For the CDR3, the DNA is TGTGCCAGCAGCTTTACGGGAGGCGCCGTCTGGGATGAGCAGTTCTTC.

The V and J genes are TRBV5-8 and TRBJ1-2, with 8 positions matching TRBD1. The CDR3 has 16 amino acids. The germline V gene has CDR1 SGHTS and CDR2 YDEGEE. V shed 3 bases and J 0 bases; nucleotides not matched to a gene: 7. CDR3 bases: TGTGCCAGCAGCTGGAAAGGACAGGGAGCTAACTATGGCTACACCTTC. Amino acid sequence: CASSWKGQGANYGYTF.

This chain's CDR3 is CASSEWDGSPYQPQHF. CDR3 nucleotides: TGTGCCAGCAGTGAGTGGGACGGCTCTCCTTACCAGCCCCAGCATTTT. V and J are TRBV6-1 and TRBJ1-5; possible D gene TRBD1, 5 bases. Germline values: CDR1 MNHNS, CDR2 SASEGT. The CDR3 has 16 amino acids. Trimming shortened V by 3 bases and J by 7 bases, and 19 bases separated the two germline ends.

The rearrangement joins TRBV24-1 to TRBJ2-1, with 9 bases fitting TRBD2. The junction had 11 bases not matched to a gene; V was cut back by 0 bases and J by 0 bases. Looked up from germline, CDR1 is KGHDR and CDR2 is SFDVKD. This CDR3 is 20 amino acids long. The CDR3 DNA reads TGTGCCACCAGTGATTTGTGGCGGGAGGGACACATTGACTCCTACAATGAGCAGTTCTTC. This translates into CATSDLWREGHIDSYNEQFF.

V gene TRBV19 combines with J gene TRBJ1-2; a possible D gene is TRBD1 (6 bases). Trimming pared 4 bases from V and 6 bases from J, leaving 12 bases between. Germline V gives CDR1 LNHDA, CDR2 SQIVND (reference sequence). The CDR3 is made up of 13 amino acids. This chain's CDR3 is CASSTLRGDGYTF. CDR3 bases: TGTGCCAGTAGTACTCTTAGGGGGGATGGCTACACCTTC.

V gene TRBV15 combines with J gene TRBJ2-1; TRBD2 is a possible D gene (7 bases). Trimming removed 5 bases from V and 5 bases from J, with 16 bases in between. The CDR3 sequence is 15 residues long. Germline CDR1 is LNHNV and CDR2 is YYDKDF (reference sequence). This CDR3 is CATSPLGGADNEQFF. CDR3 DNA: TGTGCCACCAGCCCGCTTGGGGGGGCGGACAATGAGCAGTTCTTC.

CDR3 in amino acids: CASSPLGSTGELFF. CDR3 sequence (DNA): TGTGCCAGCAGTCCCCTTGGGAGCACCGGGGAGCTGTTTTTT. J is TRBJ2-2 and V is TRBV27; maybe TRBD2 (5 bases). Germline V lookup: CDR1 MNHEY, CDR2 SMNVEV (reference sequence). The V gene lost 5 bases and the J gene lost 4 bases, with 11 bases spanning the gap. The CDR3 has 14 residues.

The J gene is TRBJ2-3, the V gene TRBV27; D is unresolved. Germline-derived CDR1 and CDR2 are MNHEY and SMNVEV (reference sequence). Trimming removed 3 bases from V and 4 bases from J, with 17 bases in between. The CDR3 runs 16 residues. The CDR3 DNA reads as TGTGCCAGCAGTTTTGTATGGCAGAGTTTCGCAGATACGCAGTATTTT. Its protein product is CASSFVWQSFADTQYF.

CDR3 sequence reads: CASRVLQGSTGELFF. In nucleotides, the CDR3 is TGTGCCAGCAGGGTTCTCCAGGGGAGCACCGGGGAGCTGTTTTTT. This chain links TRBV27 with TRBJ2-2, with D possibly TRBD1 on 6 matching bases. The V gene's germline CDR1 is MNHEY and CDR2 SMNVEV (reference sequence). V gave up 6 bases and J gave up 4 bases, with 15 bases separating them. This CDR3 has 15 amino acids.

V usage is TRBV3-1 (or the pseudogene TRBV3-2) and J usage is TRBJ1-2; the D is unclear. V was trimmed by 3 bases and J by 6 bases, leaving 11 bases between them. Germline V gene sequence: CDR1 LGHDT, CDR2 YNNKEL (reference sequence). The length of the CDR3 is 13 residues. CDR3 DNA: TGTGCCAGCAGCCAGAGTCGGGTACATGGCTACACCTTC. This codes for CASSQSRVHGYTF.

The chain couples TRBV18 to TRBJ2-3; TRBD1 aligns across 7 bases. The V gene's germline CDR1 is KGHSH and CDR2 LQKENI. The CDR3 extends over 13 amino acids. J lost 5 bases, V lost 2 bases, and 1 base had no gene match. CDR3 DNA sequence: TGTGCCAGCTCACCAAACAGGGGAGATACGCAGTATTTT. Protein: CASSPNRGDTQYF.

The V and J genes are TRBV10-2 and TRBJ1-1; perhaps TRBD1 as D (6 bases). The CDR3 consists of 12 residues. Trimming left V 6 bases short and J 2 bases short, with 7 bases between. The germline CDR1 and CDR2 sequences are WSHSY and SAAADI. The CDR3 region has the DNA TGCGCCAGCAGACAGGGCAACACTGAAGCTTTCTTT. As protein: CASRQGNTEAFF.

The V and J genes are TRBV30 and TRBJ2-2; D is possibly TRBD1 or TRBD2 (5 bases each). This CDR3 has 16 amino acids. Germline V gene lookup returns CDR1 GTSNPN and CDR2 SVGIG (reference sequence). V lost 3 bases, J lost 9 bases, and 23 bases lay in between. The chain's CDR3 is CAWRDFGGSRPRELFF. The CDR3 DNA is TGTGCCTGGAGGGATTTTGGGGGTAGCCGCCCCCGGGAGCTGTTTTTT.

The V call is TRBV2, the J call TRBJ2-4; 7 bases are a match to TRBD2. The CDR3 spans 13 residues. J was trimmed by 7 bases and V by 6 bases; bases with no gene match: 6. Germline-derived CDR1 and CDR2 are SNHLY and FYNNEI. CDR3 region: CASRLAEGNIQYF. The CDR3 region has the DNA TGTGCCAGCAGGCTAGCGGAGGGGAACATTCAGTACTTC.

The CDR3 region has the DNA TGCGCCAGCAGCTTGGATAGGGCTAGCAATCAGCCCCAGCATTTT. Translating gives CASSLDRASNQPQHF. This rearrangement joins TRBV5-1 to TRBJ1-5; unclear D gene. Germline V gene lookup returns CDR1 SGHRS and CDR2 YFSETQ. This CDR3 has 15 amino acids. V lost 0 bases to trimming and J lost 0 bases, with 7 bases between them.

This clone was counted between two and nine times. The rearrangement joins TRBV2 to TRBJ1-4; D might be TRBD1 (5 bases). With 2 bases removed from V and 0 bases from J, the gap between germline ends came to 16 bases. The CDR3 is made up of 18 amino acids. Germline V lookup: CDR1 SNHLY, CDR2 FYNNEI. CDR3 region: CASSERPGWGATNEKLFF. CDR3 in DNA: TGTGCCAGCAGTGAACGGCCGGGGTGGGGCGCAACTAATGAAAAACTGTTTTTT.

Details on this clone: The sample contains more than one DNA sequence encoding this CDR3. The genes are TRBV18 and TRBJ2-7; D is unresolved. Trimming shortened V by 4 bases and J by 3 bases, and 10 bases separated the two germline ends. The germline CDR1 and CDR2 sequences are KGHSH and LQKENI. The CDR3 is 13 residues long. The CDR3 bases are TGTGCCAGCTCACTGGGCAGAGACTACGAGCAGTACTTC. Its translation is CASSLGRDYEQYF.

This chain connects TRBV5-6 to TRBJ2-1; 7 positions match TRBD1. V dropped 4 bases and J dropped 8; count of bases not matched to a gene: 6. Germline CDR1 and CDR2: SGHDT and YYEEEE. The CDR3 contains 13 residues. The CDR3 coding sequence is TGTGCCAGCAGCCCCGACAGGGTCGATGAGCAGTTCTTC. Translated, it gives CASSPDRVDEQFF.

The rearrangement joins TRBV7-2 to TRBJ2-7, with D perhaps assigned TRBD1 or TRBD2 (5 bases each). Germline V gene lookup returns CDR1 SGHTA and CDR2 FQGNSA. CDR3 length: 14 residues. V was pared by 3 bases and J by 1 base, with 10 bases between. The CDR3, as DNA: TGTGCCAGCAGCTTTCGGGACCGTTCCTACGAGCAGTACTTC. Encoded protein: CASSFRDRSYEQYF.

J is TRBJ1-1 and V is TRBV14; D unresolved. The CDR3 loop spans 13 amino acids. The V gene lost 4 bases and the J gene lost 5 bases, with 11 bases spanning the gap. Germline CDR1 reads SGHDN; CDR2 reads FVKESK. The CDR3 DNA follows: TGTGCCAGCAGCCCGACAAGAATGACTGAAGCTTTCTTT. The encoded protein is CASSPTRMTEAFF.